The 4 T cell receptor beta chains below were found in one sample sequenced in a study of blood T cells in healthy people across ages. A second PCR, run for about 7 to 11 cycles, used a sample-barcoded 5' primer plus a J-beta primer mix. MiXCR, run by TCRdb on the 5' RACE reads, gives a single entry per CDR3 protein. Of about 640,000 distinct CDR3 sequences detected, roughly 53% appear once; the ten largest clones hold 30% to 40%. Material: blood. The receptors shown here come from a man between 60 and 75 years old in good health.

The chain links TRBV7-2 to TRBJ2-5; possibly TRBD2 for D (7 bases). Trimming removed 8 bases at V and 2 bases at J, with 15 bases between. This CDR3 is built from 14 residues. CDR1 and CDR2 from the germline V gene are SGHTA and FQGNSA. CDR3 protein: CASGIRGAQETQYF. CDR3 DNA sequence: TGTGCCAGCGGAATCCGGGGGGCGCAAGAGACCCAGTACTTC.

The gene calls are TRBV7-2 and TRBJ2-1, with 8 bases matching TRBD2. The V gene end was trimmed by 1 base and the J gene end by 7 bases; junction bases not matched to a gene: 6. The CDR3 covers 15 residues. Germline values: CDR1 SGHTA, CDR2 FQGNSA. The CDR3 DNA reads as TGTGCCAGCAGCTTAGTTGCGGGGGGAAGGAATGAGCAGTTCTTC. This encodes CASSLVAGGRNEQFF.

Only a few counts were recorded for this clonotype. The chain links TRBV4-1 to TRBJ2-7; 7 bases are shared with TRBD1. Germline CDR1 reads MGHRA; CDR2 reads YSYEKL. CDR3 length: 15 residues. The J segment lost 0 bases and the V segment lost 0 bases, leaving 2 bases of the junction unmatched. The CDR3 loop is CASSQDPGGSYEQYF. In DNA, the CDR3 is TGCGCCAGCAGCCAAGACCCAGGGGGCTCCTACGAGCAGTACTTC.

The chain links TRBV5-1 to TRBJ2-7; 9 nucleotides match TRBD2. Germline V gene data show CDR1 as SGHRS and CDR2 as YFSETQ. The CDR3 extends over 15 amino acids. V shed 4 bases and J 7 bases; nucleotides not matched to a gene: 12. The CDR3 DNA is TGCGCCAGCAGCACCTCTAGCGGGGCCTACAATGAGCAGTACTTC. The encoded protein is CASSTSSGAYNEQYF. Based on the CDR3 plus reference TRBV5-1 and TRBJ2-7, the full variable domain is KAGVTQTPRYLIKTRGQQVTLSCSPISGHRSVSWYQQTPGQGLQFLFEYFSETQRNKGNFPGRFSGRQFSNSRSEMNVSTLELGDSALYLCASSTSSGAYNEQYFGPGTRLTVT.